This TCR beta chain comes out of a study of shared clonotypes between healthy human individuals. About the study: Participating donors consisted of two women and a few men aged 18 to 49.

CDR1 and CDR2 (germline): SGHRS, YFSETQ. This CDR3 contains 14 residues. Study-wide findings and caveats: A handful of donors had around 5.5% of their naive CD4 clonotypes in common.

About this clone: Its antigen is not identified. The junction differs from germline at one of its ends, possibly a read error.

An even split of each subset's genomic DNA across several immunoSEQ plates was performed. The authors loaded around 190 ng DNA, 25,000 to 30,000 T cell genomes, into sorted-subset replicate PCRs. Sequenced by immunoSEQ multiplex PCR; TCRdb stores in-frame clones only, minus some. The sample has 2.5 million or so clones, roughly nine tenths seen once. The origin of this receptor is a man younger than 30 in good health. The source material was naive CD4+ T cells sorted from blood. Described subset: CD45RA+ positively selected. This chain connects TRBV5-1 to TRBJ2-1, with D unclear. Here the CDR3 reads CTSRILSSYNEQFF. The CDR3 DNA reads TGCACCAGCAGAATTCTGAGCTCCTACAATGAGCAGTTCTTC.